Below, 24 T cell receptor beta chains from the same sample are listed, as sequenced in a study of T-cell reconstitution after alpha-beta-depleted transplantation in children. Library preparation (for TCRbeta) was performed with unique molecular identifiers. TCRdb redid the calling of the PCR reads with MiXCR, one entry per CDR3 protein. The sample carries some 640,000 distinct CDR3 sequences, 16% recorded once. Material: PBMCs from the stem cell graft donor, obtained from the stem cell graft. The origin of the receptors is a human donor who donated a stem cell graft to a child with acute myeloid leukemia.

Of note for this clonotype: This may come from a read error, since a much larger clone is one base off. This CDR3 is CSASQTPGIPGANEQFF. Here the CDR3 DNA reads TGCAGTGCTAGCCAAACCCCTGGGATTCCAGGGGCGAATGAGCAGTTCTTC. J is TRBJ2-1 and V is TRBV20-1; tentative D call: TRBD1 (6 bases). This CDR3 is 17 amino acids long. V was trimmed by 3 bases and J by 7 bases, leaving 25 bases between them. Germline V gene data show CDR1 as DFQATT and CDR2 as SNEGSKA (reference sequence).

This clonotype was detected ten times or more. J is TRBJ1-5 and V is TRBV20-1; 10 nucleotides agree with TRBD1. The CDR3 is 14 residues long. Germline trimming cut 2 bases from V and 10 bases from J; bases unmatched to any gene: 8. Germline V gene lookup returns CDR1 DFQATT and CDR2 SNEGSKA (reference sequence). The CDR3 DNA is TGCAGTGCTAGACTGACAGGGGGCGGTCATCCCCAGCATTTT. Its protein is CSARLTGGGHPQHF.

This clonotype was observed many times. The V gene is TRBV5-1, the J gene TRBJ1-1; possibly TRBD1 for D (6 bases). CDR3 length: 15 residues. Trimming shortened V by 3 bases and J by 4 bases, and 16 bases separated the two germline ends. CDR1 is SGHRS, CDR2 YFSETQ, per germline. This CDR3 reads CASSSMDSQGTEAFF. Written as DNA, the CDR3 is TGCGCCAGCAGCTCCATGGACAGCCAAGGCACTGAAGCTTTCTTT.

For this clonotype: A much larger clone lies one base from this, so it may be a read error. The limits of the CDR3 on the DNA are not certain, so only TCRdb's listed CDR3 is given. This chain connects TRBV20-1 to TRBJ2-2; whether TRBD2, the table's D call, matches the DNA was not checked. The germline V gene encodes CDR1 DFQATT and CDR2 SNEGSKA (reference sequence). The CDR3 is 18 amino acids in total, end residues counted. CDR3 loop: CSARDVDLWGAGTGEPFF.

The rearrangement joins TRBV24-1 to TRBJ2-6; D not certain. Germline V CDR1 and CDR2: KGHDR, SFDVKD. The CDR3 runs 16 residues. Trimming removed 4 bases from V and 0 bases from J, with 9 bases in between. The CDR3: CATSDSLSSGANVLTF. The CDR3 region has the DNA TGTGCCACCAGTGACAGCCTGAGCTCTGGGGCCAACGTCCTGACTTTC.

V usage is TRBV12-3 or TRBV12-4 and J usage is TRBJ2-3, with D uncertain. The CDR3 extends over 15 amino acids. V dropped 2 bases and J dropped 0 bases, with 9 bases sitting between them. This CDR3 is CASSLNRASTDTQYF. As DNA, the CDR3 is TGTGCCAGCAGTTTAAATAGAGCTAGCACAGATACGCAGTATTTT.

The chain recombines TRBV4-3 with TRBJ1-1; possibly TRBD1 for D (5 bases). CDR1 is LGHNA, CDR2 YSLEER, per germline. The CDR3 length is 17 residues. Trimming removed 0 bases from V and 0 bases from J, with 14 bases in between. The CDR3 is CASSQDRGGRMNTEAFF. CDR3 nucleotides: TGCGCCAGCAGCCAAGATAGGGGAGGCAGGATGAACACTGAAGCTTTCTTT.

This clonotype has a handful of counts. The chain carries TRBV7-9 and TRBJ2-7, with D perhaps matching TRBD1 (6 bases). Per the germline V gene, CDR1 is SEHNR and CDR2 is FQNEAQ (reference sequence). The CDR3 is made up of 14 amino acids. Trimming stripped 5 bases from V and 2 bases from J, with 13 bases between. The CDR3 DNA follows: TGTGCCAGCAGCAAAATGACAGGCGCCTACGAGCAGTACTTC. Its translation: CASSKMTGAYEQYF. Looking up the rest from reference TRBV7-9 and TRBJ2-7 gives the full variable domain: DTGVSQNPRHKITKRGQNVTFRCDPISEHNRLYWYRQTLGQGPEFLTYFQNEAQLEKSRLLSDRFSAERPKGSFSTLEIQRTEQGDSAMYLCASSKMTGAYEQYFGPGTRLTVT.

Many counts were recorded for this clonotype. The chain is built from TRBV20-1 and TRBJ1-1, with D unclear. The CDR3 is 12 amino acids. Per the germline V gene, CDR1 is DFQATT and CDR2 is SNEGSKA (reference sequence). Trimming cost V 3 bases and J 1 base, with 6 bases left between them. CDR3 sequence: CSASWQNTEAFF. The CDR3 region has the DNA TGCAGTGCTAGTTGGCAGAACACTGAAGCTTTCTTT.

Points on this clonotype: Since a much larger clone is just one base distant, this may be a read error. V is TRBV10-2 and J is TRBJ1-5; D might be TRBD1 (5 bases). This CDR3 region has 16 residues. The ends were cut back, 4 bases at V and 1 base at J, with 14 bases in the middle. CDR1 and CDR2 from the germline V gene are WSHSY and SAAADI. This CDR3 is CASSGRQGLSNQPQHF. CDR3 bases: TGCGCCAGCAGTGGTCGGCAGGGCTTGAGCAATCAGCCCCAGCATTTT.

This clonotype was seen ten or more times. The chain is built from TRBV29-1 and TRBJ2-1; possibly TRBD1 for D (6 bases). The CDR3 totals 12 residues. CDR1 SQVTM and CDR2 ANQGSEA come from the germline V gene. Trimming cost V 4 bases and J 11 bases, with 15 bases left between them. CDR3 in amino acids: CSVATLDSKQFF. CDR3 in DNA: TGCAGCGTTGCGACCCTGGACAGTAAGCAGTTCTTC.

Concerning this clonotype: A much more abundant neighbour one base away suggests this may be a read error. As the CDR3 is not closed by the conserved phenylalanine or tryptophan, this likely results from a read error. The gene calls are TRBV20-1 and TRBJ2-3; D may be TRBD1 or TRBD2 (6 bases each). This CDR3 is 12 amino acids long. Per germline, CDR1 DFQATT and CDR2 SNEGSKA (reference sequence). The V end was cut by 3 bases, the J end by 7 bases, with 11 bases between. In nucleotides, the CDR3 is TGCAGTGCTAGCGGGGGCTCCAATACGCAGTATGTT. This translates into CSASGGSNTQYV.

This clonotype was recorded a few times. V and J are TRBV5-1 and TRBJ1-5; 9 positions agree with TRBD1. The CDR3 runs 16 residues. Trimming took 4 bases from V and 2 from J; bases not matched to a gene: 7. CDR1 and CDR2 (germline): SGHRS, YFSETQ. For the CDR3, the DNA is TGCGCCAGCAGCCCGGGGGACAGGGCTCGCAATCAGCCCCAGCATTTT. This sequence encodes CASSPGDRARNQPQHF.

The rearrangement uses TRBV13 and TRBJ2-5; tentative D call: TRBD2 (6 bases). The CDR3 runs to 16 residues. The V gene's germline CDR1 is PRHDT and CDR2 FYEKMQ (reference sequence). V lost 0 bases, J lost 0 bases, and 11 bases lay in between. CDR3 loop: CASSLGLATNQETQYF. CDR3 bases: TGTGCCAGCAGCTTAGGCCTAGCGACCAACCAAGAGACCCAGTACTTC.

The CDR3 DNA reads TGTGCCACCAGCCTTGGCAGGGATCGCACAGATACGCAGTATTTT. Its protein product is CATSLGRDRTDTQYF. The chain has TRBV15 and TRBJ2-3, with D maybe TRBD1 (5 bases). Deletions cut 5 bases from V and 1 base from J, with 13 bases between. The CDR3 runs to 15 residues. The germline CDR1 and CDR2 sequences are LNHNV and YYDKDF (reference sequence).

This clonotype was seen many times. This chain links TRBV20-1 with TRBJ1-5, with unresolved D. CDR1 DFQATT and CDR2 SNEGSKA come from the germline V gene (reference sequence). V was pared by 4 bases and J by 4 bases, with 14 bases between. The CDR3 has 14 residues. CDR3 in amino acids: CSAITGQINQPQHF. The CDR3 DNA reads TGCAGTGCTATTACCGGCCAGATTAATCAGCCCCAGCATTTT.

This clonotype showed up many times. The V and J genes are TRBV20-1 and TRBJ2-7, with unresolved D. The CDR3 is 14 amino acids. Germline V gene lookup returns CDR1 DFQATT and CDR2 SNEGSKA (reference sequence). Deletions cut 5 bases from V and 2 bases from J, with 16 bases between. The CDR3 DNA sequence: TGCAGTGCTGGAACGGTACTCCGTACCTACGAGCAGTACTTC. Amino acid sequence: CSAGTVLRTYEQYF.

The chain uses TRBV28 and TRBJ1-1; 7 bases line up with TRBD1. From germline, CDR1 is MDHEN and CDR2 SYDVKM. This CDR3 has 15 residues. The junction had 8 bases not matched to a gene; V was cut back by 6 bases and J by 1 base. CDR3 protein: CASSRLRGSNTEAFF. The CDR3 DNA reads as TGTGCCAGCAGCAGACTCAGGGGGTCGAACACTGAAGCTTTCTTT.

V gene TRBV25-1 combines with J gene TRBJ2-3; D gene unclear. The CDR3 covers 13 residues. V gave up 1 base and J gave up 11 bases, with 13 bases separating them. The germline CDR1 and CDR2 sequences are MGHDK and SYGVNS. CDR3 nucleotide sequence: TGTGCCAGCAGTGAATTCAGTGGTGGTTGGCAGTATTTT. Amino acids: CASSEFSGGWQYF.

This sequence joins TRBV10-2 and TRBJ1-5; unclear D gene. This CDR3 region has 13 residues. In germline, CDR1 is WSHSY, CDR2 SAAADI. The germline V and J ends were trimmed by 6 bases and 2 bases, with 8 bases remaining between them. CDR3 bases: TGCGCCAGCAGGACTGCCGGCAATCAGCCCCAGCATTTT. This sequence encodes CASRTAGNQPQHF.

The sample holds a few counts of this clonotype. This sequence joins TRBV7-2 and TRBJ2-2; possibly TRBD1 or TRBD2 for D (6 bases each). With 1 base removed from V and 4 bases from J, the gap between germline ends came to 16 bases. In germline, CDR1 is SGHTA, CDR2 FQGNSA. The CDR3 runs to 17 residues. The CDR3 sequence is CASSLGGGLASTGELFF. The CDR3 DNA sequence: TGTGCCAGCAGCTTAGGAGGGGGACTCGCAAGCACCGGGGAGCTGTTTTTT.

There are many counts of this clonotype. This chain links TRBV6-5 with TRBJ2-1; 7 nucleotides agree with TRBD2. Germline loops: CDR1 MNHEY, CDR2 SVGAGI. CDR3 length: 17 residues. V gave up 0 bases and J gave up 1 base; unmatched junction bases: 6. The CDR3: CASSYSTGGGSYNEQFF. The DNA of the CDR3 is TGTGCCAGCAGTTACTCGACCGGCGGGGGTTCCTACAATGAGCAGTTCTTC.

This clonotype was detected many times. CDR3 region: CASTLRIHQETQYF. As DNA, the CDR3 is TGTGCCAGCACATTACGAATTCACCAAGAGACCCAGTACTTC. V gene TRBV27 combines with J gene TRBJ2-5; the D is unclear. Germline lookup yields CDR1 MNHEY and CDR2 SMNVEV (reference sequence). V was trimmed by 7 bases and J by 0 bases, leaving 12 bases between them. This CDR3 comprises 14 residues.

The table lists this clonotype with a few counts. The chain combines TRBV7-2 with TRBJ1-6; 7 bases map to TRBD1. Per germline, CDR1 SGHTA and CDR2 FQGNSA. Unmatched junction bases numbered 8, after V lost 5 bases and J lost 7 bases. This CDR3 has 15 amino acids. The CDR3 region is CASSLSGGTNSPLHF. In nucleotides, the CDR3 is TGTGCCAGCAGCCTCTCAGGGGGGACGAATTCACCCCTCCACTTT. Supplemented by reference TRBV7-2 and TRBJ1-6, the full variable domain reads GAGVSQSPSNKVTEKGKDVELRCDPISGHTALYWYRQSLGQGLEFLIYFQGNSAPDKSGLPSDRFSAERTGGSVSTLTIQRTQQEDSAVYLCASSLSGGTNSPLHFGNGTRLTVT.